This is a list of T cell receptor beta chains from one sample in a study of blood T cell repertoires in COVID-19. TCRdb's table, derived via immunoSEQ multiplex PCR, lists solely in-frame clones and lacks some. The sample shows around 260,000 clones, 70% to 85% of them seen only once. Material: peripheral blood. The source of these receptors is a human donor with COVID-19, enrolled during active disease. The donor label of this sample is uncertain. The conserved cysteine and the conserved F or W are not part of the CDR3 here. D genes are given only for firm matches. Part of the rows lack a size; the others show once, few, many or a class for expanded clones.

CDR3: ASSLTSGHGYT
J: TRBJ1-2
size: .
V: TRBV28
D: .

CDR3: SASQYQPQH
J: TRBJ1-5
size: .
V: TRBV20-1
D: .

CDR3: ASSGWAGVAYNEQF
J: TRBJ2-1
size: .
V: TRBV11-2
D: .

CDR3: ASSTNSDRVKEKLF
J: TRBJ1-4
size: .
V: TRBV6-6
D: TRBD1

CDR3: ASSFRWEASLWGYT
J: TRBJ1-2
size: .
V: TRBV27
D: .

CDR3: AIRDTGLAGGNEQY
J: TRBJ2-7
size: .
V: TRBV10-3
D: TRBD2

CDR3: ASSKDRGLVTEAF
J: TRBJ1-1
size: .
V: TRBV19
D: TRBD1

CDR3: ASSPVGLGLNTEAF
J: TRBJ1-1
size: .
V: TRBV18
D: .

CDR3: ASSLGGGGNTIY
J: TRBJ1-3
size: .
V: TRBV7-9
D: .

CDR3: ASSISAANQPQH
J: TRBJ1-5
size: .
V: TRBV19
D: .

CDR3: ASSDEAGGSYEQY
J: TRBJ2-7
size: .
V: TRBV10-2
D: TRBD2

CDR3: ASSEAGGLYGYT
J: TRBJ1-2
size: .
V: TRBV6-1
D: .

CDR3: ASSLGGGSQPQH
J: TRBJ1-5
size: .
V: TRBV28
D: .

CDR3: AIATIPNEKLF
J: TRBJ1-4
size: .
V: TRBV6-5
D: .

CDR3: ASSLLQGSNEKLF
J: TRBJ1-4
size: .
V: TRBV5-1
D: .

CDR3: ASSLAQVDEAF
J: TRBJ1-1
size: .
V: TRBV7-2
D: .

CDR3: ASRQTGNTYGYT
J: TRBJ1-2
size: .
V: TRBV6-6
D: TRBD1

CDR3: ASSSLPQGAMQY
J: TRBJ2-7
size: .
V: TRBV2
D: TRBD1

CDR3: ASSPRGGRRGEQF
J: TRBJ2-1
size: few
V: TRBV7-8
D: TRBD2

CDR3: AISEQGIGNTIY
J: TRBJ1-3
size: .
V: TRBV10-3
D: .

CDR3: SVEEQGAGTEAF
J: TRBJ1-1
size: .
V: TRBV29-1
D: TRBD1

CDR3: ASSHRTGTTDTQY
J: TRBJ2-3
size: .
V: TRBV11-3
D: TRBD1

CDR3: ASSEQGLLPLH
J: TRBJ1-6
size: once
V: TRBV2
D: .

CDR3: ASSGQGAREDTQY
J: TRBJ2-3
size: .
V: TRBV19
D: TRBD1

CDR3: ASSEGRVTEAF
J: TRBJ1-1
size: .
V: TRBV2
D: .

CDR3: ASSLGAFYEQY
J: TRBJ2-7
size: few
V: TRBV5-5
D: .

CDR3: ASSLGSGHNTGELF
J: TRBJ2-2
size: .
V: TRBV5-5
D: .

CDR3: ASSSSQGALGGYT
J: TRBJ1-2
size: .
V: TRBV7-9
D: TRBD1

CDR3: ASSLEAGARGEKLF
J: TRBJ1-4
size: .
V: TRBV5-4
D: .

CDR3: ASSQGQGGTEAF
J: TRBJ1-1
size: .
V: TRBV3-1/TRBV3-2
D: TRBD1

CDR3: ATVPTGSSYEQY
J: TRBJ2-7
size: .
V: TRBV28
D: TRBD1

CDR3: ASGQGRRENEKLF
J: TRBJ1-4
size: few
V: TRBV19
D: .

CDR3: ASRSDRERGAF
J: TRBJ1-1
size: .
V: TRBV28
D: TRBD1

CDR3: ASSHTWTVAGTVTDTQY
J: TRBJ2-3
size: .
V: TRBV3-1/TRBV3-2
D: TRBD2

CDR3: SVAQGLGETEAF
J: TRBJ1-1
size: .
V: TRBV29-1
D: .

CDR3: ASSLQGNTPQH
J: TRBJ1-5
size: once
V: TRBV7-2
D: .

CDR3: ASRQGNSNEKLF
J: TRBJ1-4
size: .
V: TRBV2
D: .

CDR3: ASSPRLAGTYEQF
J: TRBJ2-1
size: .
V: TRBV3-1/TRBV3-2
D: TRBD2

CDR3: ASSTAGESYEQY
J: TRBJ2-7
size: .
V: TRBV5-1
D: TRBD2

CDR3: AISENRGRGNTEAF
J: TRBJ1-1
size: .
V: TRBV10-3
D: .

CDR3: ASSRGEANNQPQH
J: TRBJ1-5
size: .
V: TRBV6-6
D: .

CDR3: ASSQVRRTSGNYEQF
J: TRBJ2-1
size: .
V: TRBV3-1/TRBV3-2
D: TRBD2

CDR3: ASSQGAYNEQF
J: TRBJ2-1
size: .
V: TRBV14
D: .

CDR3: ASSLEQVTGYT
J: TRBJ1-2
size: .
V: TRBV7-2
D: .

CDR3: ASSFGQGLAGILY
J: TRBJ2-7
size: .
V: TRBV27
D: TRBD2

CDR3: ASSYGGAGANIQY
J: TRBJ2-4
size: once
V: TRBV6-5
D: TRBD2

CDR3: ASSSGADRQGGYT
J: TRBJ1-2
size: .
V: TRBV6-2/TRBV6-3
D: TRBD1

CDR3: AWSVLSGLNTGELF
J: TRBJ2-2
size: .
V: TRBV30
D: .

CDR3: ASSRRGQVSLGYGYT
J: TRBJ1-2
size: .
V: TRBV28
D: TRBD1

CDR3: ASSPLAGSTDTQY
J: TRBJ2-3
size: .
V: TRBV3-1/TRBV3-2
D: .